The 21 T cell receptor beta chains listed next were all sequenced from one sample in a study of technical replicates of blood from a few donors. Method: immunoSEQ multiplex PCR; TCRdb's copy keeps in-frame clones and lacks some. The sample has 50,000 to 55,000 clones; approximately 86% are singletons. Material for sequencing was PBMCs. These receptors all come from a human donor in good health. Some clones in this sample may be carry-over from other donors' samples.

The rearrangement uses TRBV6-1 and TRBJ1-5; a weak D match, TRBD1 (5 bases). This CDR3 comprises 12 residues. Germline V gene sequence: CDR1 MNHNS, CDR2 SASEGT. V dropped 6 bases and J dropped 3 bases, with 6 bases sitting between them. This chain's CDR3 is CASRDTNQPQHF. CDR3 coding DNA: TGTGCCAGCAGGGACACCAATCAGCCCCAGCATTTT.

The chain recombines TRBV19 with TRBJ1-2; 10 nucleotides align to TRBD1. The CDR3 runs 15 residues. Trimming took 5 bases from V and 2 from J; bases not matched to a gene: 5. The germline gives CDR1 LNHDA, CDR2 SQIVND (reference sequence). CDR3 sequence reads: CASSFPGQGNYGYTF. CDR3 coding DNA: TGTGCCAGTAGTTTTCCGGGACAGGGGAACTATGGCTACACCTTC.

This clone came up once. This chain links TRBV4-3 with TRBJ2-2, with a weak D call TRBD1 (6 bases). Trimming removed 0 bases from V and 2 bases from J, with 19 bases in between. Germline values: CDR1 LGHNA, CDR2 YSLEER. The CDR3 is 19 residues long. Written as DNA, the CDR3 is TGCGCCAGCAGCCAAGATGGCGCAGGGGCCGCGATAAACACCGGGGAGCTGTTTTTT. Its translation is CASSQDGAGAAINTGELFF.

The chain is built from TRBV5-1 and TRBJ2-7; tentatively, D is TRBD1 (5 bases). V lost 3 bases and J 5 bases, leaving 18 bases between the germline ends. The CDR3 sequence is 15 residues long. CDR1 SGHRS and CDR2 YFSETQ come from the germline V gene. In DNA, the CDR3 is TGCGCCAGCAGCTGGCGGCCAGGGCGTGGCGACGAGCAGTACTTC. The encoded protein is CASSWRPGRGDEQYF. The complete variable domain, with remaining parts taken from reference TRBV5-1 and TRBJ2-7, reads KAGVTQTPRYLIKTRGQQVTLSCSPISGHRSVSWYQQTPGQGLQFLFEYFSETQRNKGNFPGRFSGRQFSNSRSEMNVSTLELGDSALYLCASSWRPGRGDEQYFGPGTRLTVT.

V gene TRBV7-2 combines with J gene TRBJ1-6, with 7 bases aligning to TRBD1. Germline CDR1 is SGHTA and CDR2 is FQGNSA. This CDR3 is 15 amino acids long. Trimming at V came to 3 bases and at J to 5 bases, leaving 4 bases not matched to a gene. The CDR3: CASSLEGQNNSPLHF. DNA for the CDR3: TGTGCCAGCAGCTTGGAGGGACAGAATAATTCACCCCTCCACTTT.

This clone showed up just a few times. The rearrangement links TRBV14 to TRBJ1-3, with D unclear. Deletions cut 8 bases from V and 0 bases from J, with 2 bases between. Germline CDR1 and CDR2: SGHDN and FVKESK. This CDR3 region has 11 residues. The CDR3 loop reads CASRSGNTIYF. The DNA for the CDR3 is TGTGCCAGCCGCTCTGGAAACACCATATATTTT.

In DNA, the CDR3 is TGTGCCAGCAGTCCCGGGACAATGAACTATGGCTACACCTTC. Encoded protein: CASSPGTMNYGYTF. This chain connects TRBV5-8 to TRBJ1-2, with a tentative D call TRBD1 (6 bases). Germline CDR1 SGHTS, CDR2 YDEGEE. V lost 5 bases and J 2 bases, leaving 13 bases between the germline ends. The CDR3 consists of 14 residues.

This chain joins TRBV29-1 and TRBJ1-2; 8 bases line up with TRBD1. Germline CDR1 and CDR2: SQVTM and ANQGSEA. This CDR3 region has 14 residues. V trimming: 7 bases; J trimming: 3 bases; junction bases outside the gene matches: 10. The CDR3 bases are TGCAGCGCGCTCGGCAGGGGGCAGGACTATGGCTACACCTTC. This sequence encodes CSALGRGQDYGYTF.

This chain joins TRBV5-4 and TRBJ2-3; 7 positions agree with TRBD2. V dropped 2 bases and J dropped 4; count of bases not matched to a gene: 13. The CDR3 runs to 17 residues. Germline V gene lookup returns CDR1 SGHNT and CDR2 YYREEE (reference sequence). In DNA form, the CDR3 reads TGTGCCAGCAGCTTTCCGACTCGACCTCGGGGGGCAGATACGCAGTATTTT. Its protein product is CASSFPTRPRGADTQYF. Based on the CDR3 plus reference TRBV5-4 and TRBJ2-3, the full variable domain is ETGVTQSPTHLIKTRGQQVTLRCSSQSGHNTVSWYQQALGQGPQFIFQYYREEENGRGNFPPRFSGLQFPNYSSELNVNALELDDSALYLCASSFPTRPRGADTQYFGPGTRLTVL.

The rearrangement uses TRBV7-8 and TRBJ2-5; 8 positions agree with TRBD2. Trimming took 5 bases from V and 7 from J; bases not matched to a gene: 15. The CDR3 is made up of 16 amino acids. Germline lookup yields CDR1 SGHVS and CDR2 FQNEAQ. CDR3 coding DNA: TGTGCCAGCAGCCGCCATCGCGGACTAGCCGGGGGGACCCAGTACTTC. Translating it yields CASSRHRGLAGGTQYF.

This sequence joins TRBV7-9 and TRBJ2-7, with D possibly matching TRBD1 (6 bases). The CDR3 runs 15 residues. Per germline, CDR1 SEHNR and CDR2 FQNEAQ (reference sequence). V lost 5 bases, J lost 3 bases, and 17 bases lay in between. The CDR3 reads CASSPRGPESYEQYF. The CDR3 nucleotides read TGTGCCAGCAGCCCCAGGGGCCCGGAAAGCTACGAGCAGTACTTC.

This clone occurred a few times. The rearrangement joins TRBV6-5 to TRBJ1-1, with 7 positions matching TRBD1. J was trimmed by 2 bases and V by 6 bases; bases with no gene match: 6. CDR1 is MNHEY, CDR2 SVGAGI, per germline. The CDR3 sequence is 14 residues long. The CDR3 DNA reads TGTGCCAGCAGGACAAGACAGGGAAACACTGAAGCTTTCTTT. It yields the protein CASRTRQGNTEAFF.

The V and J genes are TRBV4-1 and TRBJ2-1; 9 bases are a match to TRBD2. The CDR3 sequence is 16 residues long. J gave up 5 bases and V 4 bases, and 9 bases lay outside the gene matches. Germline-derived CDR1 and CDR2 are MGHRA and YSYEKL. CDR3 region: CASSPLGGGVDNEQFF. CDR3 bases: TGCGCCAGCAGCCCACTTGGCGGGGGGGTTGACAATGAGCAGTTCTTC.

The chain carries TRBV15 and TRBJ2-5; 9 nucleotides line up with TRBD1. The J call is in doubt because the DNA end fits TRBJ2-7 better. Germline-derived CDR1 and CDR2 are LNHNV and YYDKDF (reference sequence). CDR3 length: 15 amino acids. CDR3 region: CATSRERTGVGEQYF. The CDR3 coding sequence is TGTGCCACCAGCAGAGAAAGGACAGGGGTAGGCGAGCAGTACTTC.

V gene TRBV30 combines with J gene TRBJ1-6; D possibly corresponds to TRBD1 (6 bases). CDR1 is GTSNPN, CDR2 SVGIG, per germline (reference sequence). The CDR3 sequence is 13 residues long. V lost 0 bases and J lost 10, with 10 bases in between. CDR3 amino acids: CAWSVGQMSPLHF. The CDR3 bases are TGTGCCTGGAGTGTAGGACAGATGTCACCCCTCCACTTT. Supplemented by reference TRBV30 and TRBJ1-6, the full variable domain reads SQTIHQWPATLVQPVGSPLSLECTVEGTSNPNLYWYRQAAGRGLQLLFYSVGIGQISSEVPQNLSASRPQDRQFILSSKKLLLSDSGFYLCAWSVGQMSPLHFGNGTRLTVT.

This chain links TRBV7-8 with TRBJ2-1; possibly TRBD2 for D (6 bases). Germline V gene data show CDR1 as SGHVS and CDR2 as FQNEAQ. With 5 bases removed from V and 4 bases from J, the gap between germline ends came to 15 bases. There are 15 residues in the CDR3. CDR3 DNA: TGTGCCAGCAGCCGTAGGGGCGGGGAATACAATGAGCAGTTCTTC. It yields the protein CASSRRGGEYNEQFF.

The chain uses TRBV2 and TRBJ2-7; D might be TRBD2 (5 bases). Germline-derived CDR1 and CDR2 are SNHLY and FYNNEI. Trimming stripped 8 bases from V and 4 bases from J, with 15 bases between. The CDR3 is 13 residues long. The CDR3 coding sequence is TGTGCCAGCGTCAATGGGAGTCCATACGAGCAGTACTTC. Translating gives CASVNGSPYEQYF.

This rearrangement joins TRBV7-2 to TRBJ2-7; 7 nucleotides match TRBD1. The V and J ends lost 6 bases and 8 bases, in that order; junction bases with no gene match: 16. Germline values: CDR1 SGHTA, CDR2 FQGNSA. CDR3 length: 15 residues. In nucleotides, the CDR3 is TGTGCCAGCAGTTTAAGAGCAGACAGGGACGGCAAGCAGTACTTC. It is translated as CASSLRADRDGKQYF.

This chain joins TRBV18 and TRBJ2-5; tentative D call: TRBD2 (6 bases). CDR1 is KGHSH, CDR2 LQKENI, per germline. Between the trimmed V and J ends, which lost 3 bases and 4 bases, there was a span of 6 bases. The CDR3 runs 12 residues. In nucleotides, the CDR3 is TGTGCCAGCTCACCGGGAGGAGAGACCCAGTACTTC. This codes for CASSPGGETQYF. Complete variable domain (other parts from reference TRBV18 and TRBJ2-5): NAGVMQNPRHLVRRRGQEARLRCSPMKGHSHVYWYRQLPEEGLKFMVYLQKENIIDESGMPKERFSAEFPKEGPSILRIQQVVRGDSAAYFCASSPGGETQYFGPGTRLLVL.

This chain connects TRBV6-6 to TRBJ2-7; a possible D gene is TRBD1 (5 bases). The CDR3 is made up of 15 amino acids. V was shortened by 0 bases and J by 2 bases, with 11 bases between the two germline ends. In germline, CDR1 is MNHNY, CDR2 SVGAGI (reference sequence). CDR3 sequence: CASSYSGRATYEQYF. The CDR3 nucleotides read TGTGCCAGCAGTTACTCAGGCAGGGCCACCTACGAGCAGTACTTC.

This chain joins TRBV5-6 and TRBJ2-2; 9 bases line up with TRBD1. Germline V gene lookup returns CDR1 SGHDT and CDR2 YYEEEE. V shed 5 bases and J 5 bases; nucleotides not matched to a gene: 10. The CDR3 is made up of 16 amino acids. The CDR3 coding sequence is TGTGCCAGCAGACTTACAGGGGGCGCACGGACCGGGGAGCTGTTTTTT. This sequence encodes CASRLTGGARTGELFF.